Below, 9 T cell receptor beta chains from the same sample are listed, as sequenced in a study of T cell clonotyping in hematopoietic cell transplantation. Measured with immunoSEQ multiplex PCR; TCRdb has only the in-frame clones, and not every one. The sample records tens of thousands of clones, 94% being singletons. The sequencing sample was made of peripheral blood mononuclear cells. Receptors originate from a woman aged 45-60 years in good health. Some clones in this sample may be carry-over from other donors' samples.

The CDR3 spells CASSLTGQGYNSPLHF. The CDR3 nucleotides are TGTGCCAGCAGTTTAACGGGACAGGGCTATAATTCACCCCTCCACTTT. This chain links TRBV28 with TRBJ1-6; 9 nucleotides agree with TRBD1. Germline lookup yields CDR1 MDHEN and CDR2 SYDVKM. This CDR3 comprises 16 residues. V lost 2 bases and J lost 3; bases outside the gene matches: 2.

DNA for the CDR3: TGTGCCAGCAGTTTACCAGGGAATGATGAAAAACTGTTTTTT. The encoded protein is CASSLPGNDEKLFF. V is TRBV28 and J is TRBJ1-4; D may be TRBD1 (5 bases). CDR1 is MDHEN and CDR2 is SYDVKM in the germline V gene. This CDR3 spans 14 amino acids. Trimming cost V 2 bases and J 6 bases, with 10 bases left between them.

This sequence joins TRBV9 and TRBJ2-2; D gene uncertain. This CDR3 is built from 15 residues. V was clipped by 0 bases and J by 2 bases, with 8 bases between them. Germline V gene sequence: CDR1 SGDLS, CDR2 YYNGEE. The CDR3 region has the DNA TGTGCCAGCAGCGTAGTGGGCCTAAACACCGGGGAGCTGTTTTTT. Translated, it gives CASSVVGLNTGELFF.

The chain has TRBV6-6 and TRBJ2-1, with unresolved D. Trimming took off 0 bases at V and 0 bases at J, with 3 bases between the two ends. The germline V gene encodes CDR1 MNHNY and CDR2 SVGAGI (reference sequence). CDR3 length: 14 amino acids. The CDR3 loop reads CASSYSSSYNEQFF. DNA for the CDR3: TGTGCCAGCAGTTACTCGAGCTCCTACAATGAGCAGTTCTTC.

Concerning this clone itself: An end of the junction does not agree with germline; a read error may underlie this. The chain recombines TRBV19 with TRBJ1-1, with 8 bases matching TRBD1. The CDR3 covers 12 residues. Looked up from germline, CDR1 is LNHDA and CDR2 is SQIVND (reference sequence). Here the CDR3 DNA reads TGTGCCAGTAACCTCGACAGGGGTGAAACTTTCTTT. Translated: CASNLDRGETFF.

This CDR3 reads CASKGLTPDTQYF. The DNA of the CDR3 is TGTGCCAGCAAGGGGCTAACCCCAGATACGCAGTATTTT. This chain connects TRBV5-4 to TRBJ2-3, with D possibly TRBD1 on 5 matching bases. V lost 6 bases to trimming and J lost 4 bases, with 12 bases between them. The CDR3 runs 13 residues. Germline V gene sequence: CDR1 SGHNT, CDR2 YYREEE (reference sequence).

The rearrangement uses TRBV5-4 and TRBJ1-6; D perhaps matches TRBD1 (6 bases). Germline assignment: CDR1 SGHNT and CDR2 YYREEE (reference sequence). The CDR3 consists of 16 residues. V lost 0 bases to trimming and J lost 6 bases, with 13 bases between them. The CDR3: CASSLAKDSLNSPLHF. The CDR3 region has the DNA TGTGCCAGCAGCTTGGCAAAGGACAGCCTTAATTCACCCCTCCACTTT.

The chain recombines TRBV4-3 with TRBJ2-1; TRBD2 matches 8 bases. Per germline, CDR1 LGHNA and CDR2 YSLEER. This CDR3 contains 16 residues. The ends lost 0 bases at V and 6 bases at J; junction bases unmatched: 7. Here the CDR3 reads CASSQDWLAGGNEQFF. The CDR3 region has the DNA TGCGCCAGCAGCCAAGATTGGCTAGCGGGCGGCAATGAGCAGTTCTTC.

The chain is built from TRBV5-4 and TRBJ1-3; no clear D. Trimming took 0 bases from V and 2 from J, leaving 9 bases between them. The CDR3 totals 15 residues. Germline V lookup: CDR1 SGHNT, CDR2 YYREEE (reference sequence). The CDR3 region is CASSLESLTGNTIYF. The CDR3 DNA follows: TGTGCCAGCAGCTTGGAGAGCTTAACTGGAAACACCATATATTTT.